This T cell receptor beta chain emerged from a study of T cell repertoires in cytomegalovirus infection. This clonotype has ten or more counts. TCRdb called the reads again in MiXCR, with one record for every CDR3 protein. The repertoire holds about 150,000 distinct CDR3 sequences, with roughly 18% as singletons. Trimming took 1 base from V and 9 from J, leaving 4 bases between them. The CDR3 is made up of 11 amino acids. The rearrangement links TRBV12-3 or TRBV12-4 to TRBJ2-1; D is unclear. The material sequenced was CD8+ T cells from PBMCs. This receptor was obtained from a human donor in good health (CMV status not recorded). Some clones in this sample may be carry-over from other donors' samples. CDR3 protein: CASSLGIEQFF. CDR3 bases: TGTGCCAGCAGTTTAGGTATTGAGCAGTTCTTC.